The sequence of this T cell receptor (beta chain) was determined in a study of vaccination effects on CD4 cells after COVID-19. Method: immunoSEQ multiplex PCR; TCRdb's copy keeps in-frame clones and lacks some. The table records about 69,000 clones, 70% to 75% of them present only once. Before sequencing, viral peptide pools were used by the ViraFEST assay to expand antigen-specific CD4+ T cells. Following 10 days of culture, CD4+ T cells were isolated. Participants received two doses of either the BNT162b2 or mRNA-1273 vaccine. Culturing of under 2.5 million PBMC per well took place with 8.5 to 10 IU/ml IL-2 and around 10 ug/ml peptides. As to this clone: No antigen is known for it.

Broader study findings: By a late point after vaccination, infection- and vaccine-induced clones had shrunk markedly through clonal contraction.

V was cut by 8 bases and J by 1 base, with 11 bases left in between. The CDR3 sequence is 13 residues long. V gene TRBV12-3 or TRBV12-4 combines with J gene TRBJ1-1; unclear D gene. This clonotype was sampled from a human donor who received a COVID-19 vaccine. Sequenced material: CD4+ T cells from PBMCs cultured with HCoV-229E spike peptides, taken after COVID-19 vaccination. DNA for the CDR3: TGTGCCAGCTCCCTCGCGACGAACACTGAAGCTTTCTTT. It specifies CASSLATNTEAFF.